This T cell receptor beta chain was profiled in a study of blood T cells in healthy people across ages. A J-beta primer mix and a sample-barcoded 5' primer were used in a second PCR of about 7 to 12 cycles. TCRdb ran MiXCR on the 5' RACE reads and lists one entry per CDR3 protein. The sample consists of 710,000 or so distinct CDR3 sequences, 22% of them appearing once. The CDR3 has 17 amino acids. V lost 3 bases and J lost 1; bases outside the gene matches: 8. CDR1 MDHEN and CDR2 SYDVKM come from the germline V gene. The chain links TRBV28 to TRBJ2-4; 8 bases align to TRBD1. This receptor was obtained from a man in his 70s in good health. The material sequenced was blood. CDR3 sequence: CASSFPQGAIAKNIQYF. The DNA of the CDR3 is TGTGCCAGCAGTTTCCCCCAGGGGGCTATTGCCAAAAACATTCAGTACTTC.